In this sample, the clone carrying this TCR beta chain turned up many times. Its target is unknown. These data belong to a study of response to subunit inactivated influenza vaccine. TCRdb processed the RT-PCR reads anew with MiXCR; each CDR3 protein has one entry. The sample records 550,000 to 800,000 distinct CDR3 sequences, approximately 14% being singletons. Findings and limits, study-wide: The authors offered the suggestion that each seasonal influenza vaccination recruits few new T cells.

Here the sequenced sample was PBMCs from blood, taken 14 to 15 days before vaccination. This sequence was found in a man in his forties or fifties who received an inactivated influenza vaccine.

The DNA of the CDR3 is TGTGCCAGCAGACCAGCGTTCACCCCAAGCTCCTACGAGCAGTACTTC. It encodes CASRPAFTPSSYEQYF. The J gene is TRBJ2-7, the V gene TRBV12-3 or TRBV12-4; D remains unclear. The CDR3 spans 16 residues. V dropped 6 bases and J dropped 0 bases, with 18 bases sitting between them.